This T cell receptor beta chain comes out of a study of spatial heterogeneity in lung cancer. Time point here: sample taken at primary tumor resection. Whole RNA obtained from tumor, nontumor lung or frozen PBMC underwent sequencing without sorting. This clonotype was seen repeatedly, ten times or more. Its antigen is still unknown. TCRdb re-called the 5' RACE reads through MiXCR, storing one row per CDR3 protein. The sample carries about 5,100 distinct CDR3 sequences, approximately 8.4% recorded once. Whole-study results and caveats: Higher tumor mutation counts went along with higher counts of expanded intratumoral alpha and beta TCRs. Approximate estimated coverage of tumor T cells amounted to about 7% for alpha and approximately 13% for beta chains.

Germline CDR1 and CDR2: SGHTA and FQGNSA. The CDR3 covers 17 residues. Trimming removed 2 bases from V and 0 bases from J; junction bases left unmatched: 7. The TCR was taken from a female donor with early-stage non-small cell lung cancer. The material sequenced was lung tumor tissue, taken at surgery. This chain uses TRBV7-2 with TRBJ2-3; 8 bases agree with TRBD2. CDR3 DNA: TGTGCCAGCAGCTTAAGGACTAGCCTTTCTAGCACAGATACGCAGTATTTT. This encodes CASSLRTSLSSTDTQYF.